One and the same sample provided the 23 T cell receptor beta chains below, sequenced in a study of CD8 T cells in ankylosing spondylitis. Study observations and caveats: It appeared that ankylosing spondylitis blood was characterized by a TCR beta motif of several highly homologous variants.

Their cognate antigens are unknown. TCRdb re-analysed the 5' RACE reads in MiXCR, keeping a single row per CDR3 protein. The sample records 500,000 to 650,000 distinct CDR3 sequences, less than 6% being singletons. Sample: blood, either unsorted or a sorted T cell fraction (not recorded which). Receptors were obtained from a male donor with ankylosing spondylitis.

This clonotype has ten or more counts. V and J are TRBV28 and TRBJ2-1, with 7 bases that match TRBD2. CDR1 is MDHEN and CDR2 is SYDVKM in the germline V gene. The trim removed 10 bases at V and 3 bases at J, leaving 9 bases unmatched. The CDR3 spans 14 residues. The CDR3 spells CATLSGIVYNEQFF. The DNA for the CDR3 is TGTGCCACCTTAAGCGGGATCGTCTACAATGAGCAGTTCTTC.

This clonotype was picked up many times. The chain joins TRBV20-1 to TRBJ1-1; 10 bases are shared with TRBD1. J lost 10 bases, V lost 2 bases, and 7 bases had no gene match. Germline V gene lookup returns CDR1 DFQATT and CDR2 SNEGSKA (reference sequence). This CDR3 has 13 amino acids. The CDR3 sequence is CSARYDRGLGAFF. The CDR3, as DNA: TGCAGTGCTAGATACGACAGGGGGCTAGGAGCTTTCTTT.

This clonotype has a count of ten or more. V usage is TRBV20-1 and J usage is TRBJ2-1; D gene unclear. This CDR3 spans 12 amino acids. The V gene lost 3 bases and the J gene lost 6 bases, with 9 bases spanning the gap. Germline CDR1 DFQATT, CDR2 SNEGSKA (reference sequence). The CDR3 loop is CSASGNLNEQFF. The CDR3 coding sequence is TGCAGTGCTAGCGGAAACCTCAATGAGCAGTTCTTC.

There are many counts of this clonotype. The chain joins TRBV29-1 to TRBJ2-3, with a weak D call TRBD2 (5 bases). V was pared by 5 bases and J by 5 bases, with 17 bases between. Looked up from germline, CDR1 is SQVTM and CDR2 is ANQGSEA. This CDR3 has 14 amino acids. CDR3 coding DNA: TGCAGCGTTTCCGGGGAGAAAGGTGGAGATACGCAGTATTTT. As protein: CSVSGEKGGDTQYF.

This clonotype was seen at least ten times. This chain links TRBV9 with TRBJ1-5; D is undetermined. The V gene lost 4 bases and the J gene lost 6 bases, with 11 bases spanning the gap. This CDR3 region has 13 residues. Germline V gives CDR1 SGDLS, CDR2 YYNGEE. CDR3: CASSSQAGQPQHF. CDR3 DNA: TGTGCCAGCAGCTCTCAGGCTGGTCAGCCCCAGCATTTT.

This clonotype has at least ten counts. The chain carries TRBV12-3 or TRBV12-4 and TRBJ1-4; tentative D call: TRBD1 (6 bases). Trimming took off 3 bases at V and 7 bases at J, with 12 bases between the two ends. The CDR3 spans 14 residues. CDR3 coding DNA: TGTGCCAGCAGTTTGTCACAGGGAGGTGAAAAACTGTTTTTT. It specifies CASSLSQGGEKLFF.

In its sample, this clonotype was seen many times. The genes are TRBV28 and TRBJ2-4; no clear D gene. Trimming took off 8 bases at V and 0 bases at J, with 11 bases between the two ends. The CDR3 loop spans 14 amino acids. Germline values: CDR1 MDHEN, CDR2 SYDVKM. The CDR3 DNA sequence: TGTGCCAGCTCAACCCCACTAGCCAAAAACATTCAGTACTTC. Its protein is CASSTPLAKNIQYF.

This clonotype was seen at least ten times. This chain connects TRBV5-1 to TRBJ2-1, with D possibly TRBD2 on 6 matching bases. V dropped 3 bases and J dropped 4 bases, with 17 bases sitting between them. Germline V gene lookup returns CDR1 SGHRS and CDR2 YFSETQ. The length of the CDR3 is 16 residues. This CDR3 is CASSSAVTGSYNEQFF. Written as DNA, the CDR3 is TGCGCCAGCAGCTCCGCTGTCACCGGGAGTTACAATGAGCAGTTCTTC.

In this sample, this clonotype turned up a few times. The genes are TRBV4-1 and TRBJ2-1; D gene uncertain. The CDR3 contains 14 residues. The germline V and J ends were trimmed by 0 bases and 4 bases, with 7 bases remaining between them. From germline, CDR1 is MGHRA and CDR2 YSYEKL. The DNA of the CDR3 is TGCGCCAGCAGCCAAGAAGAGGCGTACAATGAGCAGTTCTTC. Translation: CASSQEEAYNEQFF.

V usage is TRBV6-5 and J usage is TRBJ2-3; the D gene is possibly TRBD1 (6 bases). The CDR3 sequence is 16 residues long. Germline CDR1 and CDR2: MNHEY and SVGAGI. Trimming pared 4 bases from V and 2 bases from J, leaving 16 bases between. Here the CDR3 reads CASSLDSLDFTDTQYF. In DNA form, the CDR3 reads TGTGCCAGCAGTTTGGACAGCCTAGACTTCACAGATACGCAGTATTTT.

This clonotype was recorded many times. The CDR3 is CASSPNNEKLFF. The CDR3 DNA is TGTGCCAGCAGTCCTAATAATGAAAAACTGTTTTTT. The chain combines TRBV27 with TRBJ1-4; D uncertain. Germline CDR1 is MNHEY and CDR2 is SMNVEV (reference sequence). The CDR3 sequence is 12 residues long. Trimming stripped 5 bases from V and 4 bases from J, with 5 bases between. Based on the CDR3 plus reference TRBV27 and TRBJ1-4, the full variable domain is EAQVTQNPRYLITVTGKKLTVTCSQNMNHEYMSWYRQDPGLGLRQIYYSMNVEVTDKGDVPEGYKVSRKEKRNFPLILESPSPNQTSLYFCASSPNNEKLFFGSGTQLSVL.

This clonotype was detected many times. The chain is built from TRBV10-3 and TRBJ1-1; possibly TRBD1 for D (6 bases). This CDR3 contains 13 residues. With 5 bases removed from V and 4 bases from J, the gap between germline ends came to 11 bases. Germline V gene lookup returns CDR1 ENHRY and CDR2 SYGVKD. CDR3 sequence reads: CAISWGQGTEAFF. CDR3 DNA sequence: TGTGCCATCAGTTGGGGGCAAGGCACTGAAGCTTTCTTT.

This clonotype was seen repeatedly, ten times or more. V gene TRBV5-1 combines with J gene TRBJ2-2; TRBD1 is a possible D gene (5 bases). Trimming stripped 1 base from V and 2 bases from J, with 15 bases between. Germline values: CDR1 SGHRS, CDR2 YFSETQ. The CDR3 contains 17 residues. This CDR3 is CASSLMGLAPNTGELFF. In DNA form, the CDR3 reads TGCGCCAGCAGCTTGATGGGGCTGGCACCTAACACCGGGGAGCTGTTTTTT.

This clonotype was seen at least ten times. This chain uses TRBV20-1 with TRBJ1-6; D is unresolved. CDR3 length: 11 amino acids. V was cut by 1 base and J by 19 bases, with 14 bases left in between. Germline CDR1 is DFQATT and CDR2 is SNEGSKA (reference sequence). The CDR3 reads CSARVASYRHF. The CDR3 nucleotides are TGCAGTGCTAGAGTGGCTTCCTACAGACACTTT.

This clonotype was seen only a few times. The CDR3 loop is CASSARAAEKLFF. The CDR3, as DNA: TGTGCCAGCAGCGCAAGGGCGGCTGAAAAACTGTTTTTT. V is TRBV9 and J is TRBJ1-4; no clear D. This CDR3 spans 13 amino acids. Germline CDR1 reads SGDLS; CDR2 reads YYNGEE. Trimming pared 3 bases from V and 7 bases from J, leaving 10 bases between.

This clonotype appeared many times. V is TRBV7-2 and J is TRBJ1-1, with TRBD1 identical over 10 bases. CDR1 is SGHTA, CDR2 FQGNSA, per germline. The CDR3 runs 12 residues. V trimming: 8 bases; J trimming: 7 bases; junction bases outside the gene matches: 4. This CDR3 reads CASGRTGGEAFF. In nucleotides, the CDR3 is TGTGCCAGCGGACGGACAGGGGGTGAAGCTTTCTTT.

The sample holds many counts of this clonotype. V is TRBV5-1 and J is TRBJ1-1; 7 bases fit TRBD1. CDR1 is SGHRS, CDR2 YFSETQ, per germline. The CDR3 contains 14 residues. Trimming at V came to 4 bases and at J to 4 bases, leaving 7 bases not matched to a gene. CDR3 nucleotides: TGCGCCAGCAGCCGACAGGGCATGGGCACTGAAGCTTTCTTT. As protein: CASSRQGMGTEAFF.

In this sample, this clonotype turned up many times. The V call is TRBV5-6, the J call TRBJ2-1; 15 nucleotides agree with TRBD2. J lost 3 bases, V lost 4 bases, and 11 bases had no gene match. Germline V gene data show CDR1 as SGHDT and CDR2 as YYEEEE. The CDR3 has 19 residues. The CDR3 here is CASSPTGLAGGRDYNEQFF. As DNA, the CDR3 is TGTGCCAGCAGCCCCACAGGACTAGCGGGGGGGCGAGACTACAATGAGCAGTTCTTC.

This clonotype was seen many times. V and J are TRBV7-9 and TRBJ2-7, with D maybe TRBD2 (5 bases). This CDR3 is 16 amino acids long. V was clipped by 3 bases and J by 5 bases, with 20 bases between them. Germline V gene data show CDR1 as SEHNR and CDR2 as FQNEAQ (reference sequence). DNA for the CDR3: TGTGCCAGCAGCTTTCCCCCCAGCAGCGGAGATCACGAGCAGTACTTC. Protein product: CASSFPPSSGDHEQYF.

This clonotype came up many times. The chain carries TRBV7-2 and TRBJ2-4; D is undetermined. CDR1 and CDR2 (germline): SGHTA, FQGNSA. V lost 2 bases to trimming and J lost 6 bases, with 11 bases between them. The CDR3 runs to 14 residues. DNA of the CDR3: TGTGCCAGCAGCTTACAATCGAGGTCAAACATTCAGTACTTC. Translation: CASSLQSRSNIQYF.

In this sample, this clonotype turned up a few times. The CDR3 DNA is TGTGCCAGCAGACCCCTGAGGTTTCCAAGGGACGAGCAGTACTTC. Encoded protein: CASRPLRFPRDEQYF. The chain combines TRBV6-2 or TRBV6-3 with TRBJ2-7; D not certain. V lost 6 bases and J 5 bases, leaving 20 bases between the germline ends. The CDR3 runs to 15 residues. The germline V gene has CDR1 MNHEY and CDR2 SVGEGT.

This clonotype was detected many times. The chain joins TRBV12-3 or TRBV12-4 to TRBJ2-5; 8 nucleotides match TRBD2. Trimming cost V 1 base and J 3 bases; bases outside gene matches: 1. This CDR3 comprises 14 residues. The CDR3 protein is CASSLELAEETQYF. As DNA, the CDR3 is TGTGCCAGCAGTTTAGAACTAGCGGAAGAGACCCAGTACTTC.

This clonotype was seen many times. The J gene is TRBJ2-5, the V gene TRBV7-6; the D call may be TRBD1 or TRBD2 (5 bases each). V dropped 5 bases and J dropped 2 bases, with 12 bases sitting between them. Germline V gene data show CDR1 as SGHVS and CDR2 as FNYEAQ. This CDR3 contains 14 residues. CDR3 region: CASSIRGGQETQYF. The CDR3 DNA sequence: TGTGCCAGCAGCATCCGTGGGGGACAAGAGACCCAGTACTTC.